The sample holds a few counts of the clone carrying this T cell receptor beta chain. Antigen unknown. This entry belongs to a study of early T cells in non-severe SARS-CoV-2 infection. Study-wide context: The study sequenced bulk RNA from unsorted whole blood, with chains unpaired.

Unique molecular identifiers tagged individual cDNA molecules. TCRdb reprocessed the 5' RACE reads via MiXCR and lists one record per CDR3 protein. The sample consists of 70,000 to 85,000 distinct CDR3 sequences, approximately 13% of them appearing once. CDR3 length equals 14 residues. With 0 bases clipped from V and 9 bases from J, the junction kept 6 bases outside the gene matches. The germline gives CDR1 SGHDT, CDR2 YYEEEE. Study-level points and caveats: VDJdb matches were skewed toward anti-spike CD8 T cell responses.

The V call is TRBV5-6, the J call TRBJ2-1, with 7 bases fitting TRBD2. The sequence came from an adult who was a healthcare worker with PCR-confirmed SARS-CoV-2 infection or an uninfected control (not recorded which). Input material: whole blood. CDR3 amino acids: CASSLDGLVTEQFF. CDR3 bases: TGTGCCAGCAGCTTGGATGGACTAGTGACTGAGCAGTTCTTC.